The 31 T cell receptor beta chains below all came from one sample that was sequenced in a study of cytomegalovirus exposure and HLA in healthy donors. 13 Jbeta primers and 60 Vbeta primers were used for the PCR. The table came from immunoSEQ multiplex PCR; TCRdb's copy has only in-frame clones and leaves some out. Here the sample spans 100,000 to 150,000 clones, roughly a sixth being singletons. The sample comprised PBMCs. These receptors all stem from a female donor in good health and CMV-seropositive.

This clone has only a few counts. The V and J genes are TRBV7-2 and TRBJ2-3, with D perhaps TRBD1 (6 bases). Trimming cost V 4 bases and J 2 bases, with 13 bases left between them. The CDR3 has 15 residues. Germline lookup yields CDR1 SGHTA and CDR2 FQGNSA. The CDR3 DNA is TGTGCCAGCAGCTACCTGACAGGCATCACAGATACGCAGTATTTT. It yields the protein CASSYLTGITDTQYF.

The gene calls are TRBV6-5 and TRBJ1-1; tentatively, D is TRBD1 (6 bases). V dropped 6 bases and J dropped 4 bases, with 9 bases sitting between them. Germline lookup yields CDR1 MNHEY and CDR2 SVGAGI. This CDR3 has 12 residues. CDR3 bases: TGTGCCAGCAGACAAGGGGGCACTGAAGCTTTCTTT. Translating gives CASRQGGTEAFF.

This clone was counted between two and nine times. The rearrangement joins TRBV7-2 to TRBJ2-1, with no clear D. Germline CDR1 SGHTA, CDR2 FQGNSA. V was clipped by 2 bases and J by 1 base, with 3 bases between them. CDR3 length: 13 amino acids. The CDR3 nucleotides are TGTGCCAGCAGCTTAACATCCTACAATGAGCAGTTCTTC. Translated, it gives CASSLTSYNEQFF.

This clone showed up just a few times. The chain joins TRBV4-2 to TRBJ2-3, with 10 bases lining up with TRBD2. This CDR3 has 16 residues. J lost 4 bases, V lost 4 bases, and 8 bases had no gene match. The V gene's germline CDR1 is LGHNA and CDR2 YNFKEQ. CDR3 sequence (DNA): TGTGCCAGCAGCCCACATAGCGGGGGGCCCGCAGATACGCAGTATTTT. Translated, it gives CASSPHSGGPADTQYF.

CDR3 nucleotides: TGTGCCAGCAGCGTCCAGCGGTTAACAGGGGGCACGAATGAGCAGTTCTTC. Translating it yields CASSVQRLTGGTNEQFF. The chain couples TRBV9 to TRBJ2-1, with 9 bases identical to TRBD1. V lost 2 bases to trimming and J lost 7 bases; unmatched junction nucleotides: 13. This CDR3 has 17 residues. The germline V gene encodes CDR1 SGDLS and CDR2 YYNGEE.

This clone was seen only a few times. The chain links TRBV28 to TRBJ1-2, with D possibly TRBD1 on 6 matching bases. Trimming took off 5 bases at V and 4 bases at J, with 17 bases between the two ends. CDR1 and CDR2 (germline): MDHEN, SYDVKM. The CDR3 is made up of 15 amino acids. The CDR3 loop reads CASSTLDRDGYGYTF. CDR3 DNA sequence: TGTGCCAGCAGTACTCTGGACAGAGACGGCTATGGCTACACCTTC.

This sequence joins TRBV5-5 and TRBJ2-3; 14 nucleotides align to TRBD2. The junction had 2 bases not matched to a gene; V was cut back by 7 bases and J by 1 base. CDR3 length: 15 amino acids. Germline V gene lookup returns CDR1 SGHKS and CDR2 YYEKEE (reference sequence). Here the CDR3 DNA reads TGTGCCAGCTCGACTAGCGGGGGGGGCACAGATACGCAGTATTTT. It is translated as CASSTSGGGTDTQYF.

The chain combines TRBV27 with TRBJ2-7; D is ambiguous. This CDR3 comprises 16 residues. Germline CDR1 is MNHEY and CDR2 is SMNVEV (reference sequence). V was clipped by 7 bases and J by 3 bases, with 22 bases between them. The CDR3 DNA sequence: TGTGCCAGCACCGCCTCCGGCGGTGCGGCCATCTACGAGCAGTACTTC. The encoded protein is CASTASGGAAIYEQYF.

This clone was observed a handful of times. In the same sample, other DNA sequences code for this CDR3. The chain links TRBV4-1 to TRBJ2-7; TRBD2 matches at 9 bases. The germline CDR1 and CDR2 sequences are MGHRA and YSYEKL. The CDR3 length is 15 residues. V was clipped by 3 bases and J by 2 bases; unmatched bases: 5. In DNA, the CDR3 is TGCGCCAGCAGCCATACAGCGGGGGGCGCCTACGAGCAGTACTTC. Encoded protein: CASSHTAGGAYEQYF.

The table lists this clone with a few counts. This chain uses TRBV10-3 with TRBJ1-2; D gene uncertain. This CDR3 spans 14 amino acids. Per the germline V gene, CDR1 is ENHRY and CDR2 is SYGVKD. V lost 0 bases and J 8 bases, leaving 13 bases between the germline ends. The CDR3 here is CAISESKEIGGYTF. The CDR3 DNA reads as TGTGCCATCAGTGAGTCTAAGGAGATTGGCGGCTACACCTTC.

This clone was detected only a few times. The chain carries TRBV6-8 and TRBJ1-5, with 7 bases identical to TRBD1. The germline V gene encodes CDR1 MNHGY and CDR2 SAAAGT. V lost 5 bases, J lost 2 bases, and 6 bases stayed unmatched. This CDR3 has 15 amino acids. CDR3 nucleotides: TGTGCCAGCAGTCTTGACAGGGATCGCAATCAGCCCCAGCATTTT. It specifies CASSLDRDRNQPQHF.

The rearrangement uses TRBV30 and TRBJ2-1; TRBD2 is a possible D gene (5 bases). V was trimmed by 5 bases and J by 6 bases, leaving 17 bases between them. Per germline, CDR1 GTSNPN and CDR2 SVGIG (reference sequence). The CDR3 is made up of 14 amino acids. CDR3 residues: CAWANLGLPNEQFF. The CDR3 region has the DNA TGTGCCTGGGCGAACCTCGGACTTCCCAATGAGCAGTTCTTC.

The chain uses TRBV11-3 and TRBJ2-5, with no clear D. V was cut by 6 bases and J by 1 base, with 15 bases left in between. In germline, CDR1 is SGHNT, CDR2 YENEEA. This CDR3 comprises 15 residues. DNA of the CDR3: TGTGCCAGCAGTCTGCGCGGCTCGGCCCAAGAGACCCAGTACTTC. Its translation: CASSLRGSAQETQYF.

The CDR3 here is CASSLGDGNEQYF. CDR3 bases: TGTGCCAGCAGCTTAGGAGACGGGAACGAGCAGTACTTC. The genes are TRBV13 and TRBJ2-7; a possible D gene is TRBD2 (5 bases). CDR3 length: 13 residues. CDR1 PRHDT and CDR2 FYEKMQ come from the germline V gene (reference sequence). V lost 0 bases and J lost 5, with 8 bases in between.

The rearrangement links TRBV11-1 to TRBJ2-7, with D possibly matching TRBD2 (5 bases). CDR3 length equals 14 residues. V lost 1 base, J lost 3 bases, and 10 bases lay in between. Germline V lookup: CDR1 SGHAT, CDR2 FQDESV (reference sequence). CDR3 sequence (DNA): TGTGCCAGCAGCTTAGATGGGAGAGACTACGAGCAGTACTTC. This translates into CASSLDGRDYEQYF.

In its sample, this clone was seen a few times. CDR3 in DNA: TGTGCCAGCAGCAAAACTATAGTTAGCAATCAGCCCCAGCATTTT. Translation gives CASSKTIVSNQPQHF. This sequence joins TRBV6-1 and TRBJ1-5; D gene unclear. The CDR3 is 15 residues long. V lost 6 bases, J lost 0 bases, and 12 bases lay in between. Looked up from germline, CDR1 is MNHNS and CDR2 is SASEGT.

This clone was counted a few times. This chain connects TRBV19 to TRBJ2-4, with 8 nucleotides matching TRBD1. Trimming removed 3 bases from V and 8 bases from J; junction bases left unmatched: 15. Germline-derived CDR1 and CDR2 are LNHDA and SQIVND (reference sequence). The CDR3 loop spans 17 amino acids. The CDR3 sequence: CASSIGTGTLFTYIQYF. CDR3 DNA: TGTGCCAGTAGTATCGGGACAGGTACCCTTTTCACGTACATTCAGTACTTC.

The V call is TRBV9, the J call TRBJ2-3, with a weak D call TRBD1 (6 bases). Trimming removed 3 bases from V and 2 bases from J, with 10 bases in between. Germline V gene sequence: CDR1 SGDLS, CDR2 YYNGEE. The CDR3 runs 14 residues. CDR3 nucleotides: TGTGCCAGCAGCGCGGGACACAACACAGATACGCAGTATTTT. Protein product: CASSAGHNTDTQYF.

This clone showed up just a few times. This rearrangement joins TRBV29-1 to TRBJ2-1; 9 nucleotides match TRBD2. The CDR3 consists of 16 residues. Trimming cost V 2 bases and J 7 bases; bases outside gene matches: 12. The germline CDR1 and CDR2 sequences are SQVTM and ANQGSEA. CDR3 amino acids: CSVEPYSSGKGNEQFF. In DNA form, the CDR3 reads TGCAGCGTTGAACCTTACTCTAGCGGGAAAGGGAATGAGCAGTTCTTC.

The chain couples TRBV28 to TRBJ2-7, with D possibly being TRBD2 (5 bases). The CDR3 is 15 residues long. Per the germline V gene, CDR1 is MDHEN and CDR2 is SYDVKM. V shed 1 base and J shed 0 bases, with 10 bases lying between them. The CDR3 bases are TGTGCCAGCAGTTTATTAGCGTCTAGCTCCTACGAGCAGTACTTC. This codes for CASSLLASSSYEQYF.

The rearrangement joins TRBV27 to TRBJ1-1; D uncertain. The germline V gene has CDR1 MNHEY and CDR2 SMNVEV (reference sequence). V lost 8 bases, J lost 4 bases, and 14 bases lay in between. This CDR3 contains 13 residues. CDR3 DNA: TGTGCCAGCGGATCAAAAGCGGGCACTGAAGCTTTCTTT. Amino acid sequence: CASGSKAGTEAFF.

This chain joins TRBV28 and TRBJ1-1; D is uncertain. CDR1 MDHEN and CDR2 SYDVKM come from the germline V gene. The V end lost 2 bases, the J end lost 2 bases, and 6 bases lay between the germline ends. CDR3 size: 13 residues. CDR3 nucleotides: TGTGCCAGCAGTTTACCGGTAAACACTGAAGCTTTCTTT. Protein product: CASSLPVNTEAFF.

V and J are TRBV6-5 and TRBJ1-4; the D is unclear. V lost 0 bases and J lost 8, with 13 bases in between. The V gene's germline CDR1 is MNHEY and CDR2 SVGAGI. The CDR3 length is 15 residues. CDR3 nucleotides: TGTGCCAGCAGTTACTCGTTGGTCAGCGCCGAAAAACTGTTTTTT. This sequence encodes CASSYSLVSAEKLFF.

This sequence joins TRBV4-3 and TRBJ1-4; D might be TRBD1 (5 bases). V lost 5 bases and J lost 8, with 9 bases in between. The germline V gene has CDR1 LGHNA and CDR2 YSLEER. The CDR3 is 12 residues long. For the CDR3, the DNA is TGCGCCAGCAGCAGGGGCGAAGAAAAACTGTTTTTT. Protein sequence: CASSRGEEKLFF.

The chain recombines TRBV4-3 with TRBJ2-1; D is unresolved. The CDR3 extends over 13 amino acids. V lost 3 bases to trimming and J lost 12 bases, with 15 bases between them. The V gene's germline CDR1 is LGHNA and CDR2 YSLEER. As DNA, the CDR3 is TGCGCCAGCAGCCATGTCGATGGGCCTCTGCAGTTCTTC. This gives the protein CASSHVDGPLQFF.

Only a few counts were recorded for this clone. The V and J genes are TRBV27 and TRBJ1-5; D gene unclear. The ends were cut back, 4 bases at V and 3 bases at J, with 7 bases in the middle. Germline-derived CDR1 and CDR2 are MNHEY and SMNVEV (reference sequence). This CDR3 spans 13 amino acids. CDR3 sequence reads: CASSSSLNQPQHF. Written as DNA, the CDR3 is TGTGCCAGCAGTTCTTCCCTCAATCAGCCCCAGCATTTT.

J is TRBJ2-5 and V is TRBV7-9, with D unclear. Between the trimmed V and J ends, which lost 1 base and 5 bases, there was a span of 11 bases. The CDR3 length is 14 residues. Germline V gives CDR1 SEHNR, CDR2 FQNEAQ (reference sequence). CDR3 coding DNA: TGTGCCAGCAGCTTAGGCGGCTATTGGGAGACCCAGTACTTC. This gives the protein CASSLGGYWETQYF.

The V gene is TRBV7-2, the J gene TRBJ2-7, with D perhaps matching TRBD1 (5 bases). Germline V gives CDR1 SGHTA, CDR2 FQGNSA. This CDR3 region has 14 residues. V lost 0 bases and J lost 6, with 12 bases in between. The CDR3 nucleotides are TGTGCCAGCAGCTTAGCGAAGGGGAACAGCGAGCAGTACTTC. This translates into CASSLAKGNSEQYF.

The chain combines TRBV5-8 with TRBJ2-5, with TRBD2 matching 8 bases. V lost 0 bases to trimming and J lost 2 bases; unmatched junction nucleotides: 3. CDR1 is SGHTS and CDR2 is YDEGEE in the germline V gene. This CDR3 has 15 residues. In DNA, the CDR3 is TGTGCCAGCAGCTTGGGGGGACTAGATCAAGAGACCCAGTACTTC. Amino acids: CASSLGGLDQETQYF. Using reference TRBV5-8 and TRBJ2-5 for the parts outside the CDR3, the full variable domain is EAGVTQSPTHLIKTRGQQATLRCSPISGHTSVYWYQQALGLGLQFLLWYDEGEERNRGNFPPRFSGRQFPNYSSELNVNALELEDSALYLCASSLGGLDQETQYFGPGTRLLVL.

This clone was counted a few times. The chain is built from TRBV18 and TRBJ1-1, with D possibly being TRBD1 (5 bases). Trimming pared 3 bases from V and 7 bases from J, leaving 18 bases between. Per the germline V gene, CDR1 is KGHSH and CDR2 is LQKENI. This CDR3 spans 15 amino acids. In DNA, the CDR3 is TGTGCCAGCTCACCGGGGCAGGTCACCCTCAATGAAGCTTTCTTT. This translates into CASSPGQVTLNEAFF.

The CDR3 loop reads CASSTRTGEGTEAFF. CDR3 in DNA: TGTGCCAGCAGCACCCGGACAGGGGAGGGCACTGAAGCTTTCTTT. This chain links TRBV11-2 with TRBJ1-1; 9 bases match TRBD1. The CDR3 covers 15 residues. Germline assignment: CDR1 SGHAT and CDR2 FQNNGV. V lost 5 bases to trimming and J lost 4 bases; unmatched junction nucleotides: 8.